This TCR beta chain derives from a study of blood T cells in healthy people across ages (dated by TCRdb to 2014 to 2015). For the wider study: In model experiments, template switching captured about one uniquely barcoded TCR beta cDNA molecule for every two T cells. Age-related changes in TCR beta repertoire diversity were measured in the study by deep sequencing normalized with unique cDNA molecular identifiers. The donors were split into four age groups: young (average around 15 years), middle-aged (roughly 39), aged (more than 60) and long-lived (approximately 80). To avoid experimental bias, donors of different ages were distributed randomly across sequencing lanes. Two additional independent replicas of 1 million unique cDNA reads from the same blood draw were analyzed for two donors (one aged 18 to 30 and one aged 80 or older).

Library prep was done by 5' RACE. The second PCR ran for roughly 6 to 11 cycles and used a J-beta primer mix along with a sample-barcoded 5' primer. Each TCR beta cDNA molecule received a unique molecular identifier from a template-switch 5' adaptor carrying 12 random nucleotides. Each sample yielded at least 3 million CDR3-containing paired-end reads. First-strand cDNA was synthesized from all RNA with the Mint cDNA synthesis kit, primed by a TRBC-specific oligonucleotide. Following uracil-DNA glycosylase treatment, a first 18-cycle PCR with universal primers M1SS and BC2_uni_R was performed on all cDNA. As for how the authors treated the data: Normalization of each sample was performed by random selection of 1 million high-quality reads, each carrying a distinct molecular identifier. Instead of being binned into consensus sequences, reads that shared molecular identifiers were thrown out. MiTCR, set to a Q25 quality threshold and the strictest error-elimination algorithm, was used for CDR3 identification, clonotype clustering and error correction. A nonparametric unseen species model with Euler transformation was used to estimate lower-bound total TCR beta diversity. The public reads were quality trimmed at Q25 with fastp and then assembled into clones with MiXCR by TCRdb, keeping productive beta chains. Rows are unified per CDR3 protein, each entry keeping the most common DNA and genes. It is TCRdb's table, rather than the study itself, that gives the V and J calls and clone size. Across this sample there are approximately 1,700,000 distinct CDR3 sequences, with 30% to 40% seen only once. The leading ten clones occupy about 21% of the sample.

This clonotype has more than one count but fewer than ten. Its target antigen remains unknown. Base qualities are not recorded, but no much larger clone differs from it by a single base. The 39 donors, aged about 6 to 95 years, were systemically healthy Caucasian individuals from Russia. Roughly 9 milliliters of peripheral blood were drawn from each donor into EDTA-treated Vacutainer tubes. Ficoll-Paque density-gradient centrifugation was used to isolate PBMCs, with at least 6.5 million per sample. Total RNA was extracted from PBMCs with Trizol reagent, with at least 6 micrograms obtained per sample. For every donor, an aliquot of PBMCs went through flow cytometry to measure the percentages of naive CD45RAhigh/CD27high T cells. Via the germline V gene, CDR1 is SGDLS and CDR2 YYNGEE. V loses 3 bases at its end and J loses 2 bases; junction bases beyond the gene matches: 8. Reading from cysteine to phenylalanine, the CDR3 counts 17 amino acids. Only the CDR3 portion is preserved as DNA: 51 bases, with reading frame beginning at the first base.

General findings and caveats noted by the study authors: The long-lived group showed more naive CD4+ T cells, fewer expanded clones and increased TCR diversity than the aged group, suggesting age selection. Conclusive comparison of naive and antigen-experienced compartments was prevented by the profiling of bulk unsorted PBMCs. A strong correlation was found between observed TCR beta diversity and the percentage of naive T cells measured by flow cytometry. Donor CMV infection status was unknown, potentially confounding age-related changes in expanded clonotypes. As age increased, observed TCR beta diversity per million T cells dropped in a roughly linear way, and a significant reduction was already evident by age 40. Estimates of total diversity from one million sequenced T cells were regarded as lower bounds and underestimates.

The TCR sequence derives from a human donor in good health. The chain links TRBV9 with TRBJ2-5; the central 12 bases match TRBD2. Sequences were obtained from blood. The DNA is TGTGCCAGCAGCGCTTCCGGGACTAGCGGGCTACAAGAGACCCAGTACTTC. Translation gives CASSASGTSGLQETQYF.